Shown below are 15 T cell receptor beta chains from a single sample sequenced in a study of cytomegalovirus exposure and HLA in healthy donors. Use of 60 Vbeta and 13 Jbeta primers characterized the PCR. The protocol was immunoSEQ multiplex PCR, while the TCRdb copy is restricted to in-frame clones and leaves out a portion. The data show about 34,000 clones, with less than 75% seen just once and around 10% held by the top ten. Sequenced: PBMCs. Receptors were obtained from a man aged 40-50 years in good health and CMV-seropositive.

This clone was found a few times. The V call is TRBV19, the J call TRBJ2-2, with 8 bases matching TRBD2. The CDR3 spans 16 residues. V shed 6 bases, J shed 0 bases, and the junction held 6 bases outside the gene matches. The germline CDR1 and CDR2 sequences are LNHDA and SQIVND (reference sequence). The CDR3 DNA sequence: TGTGCCAGTAGCAAGCCACTAGCGGCGAACACCGGGGAGCTGTTTTTT. As protein: CASSKPLAANTGELFF. Full variable domain (remainder filled in from reference TRBV19 and TRBJ2-2): DGGITQSPKYLFRKEGQNVTLSCEQNLNHDAMYWYRQDPGQGLRLIYYSQIVNDFQKGDIAEGYSVSREKKESFPLTVTSAQKNPTAFYLCASSKPLAANTGELFFGEGSRLTVL.

The V and J genes are TRBV13 and TRBJ1-2; weak D call: TRBD1 (5 bases). The V gene's germline CDR1 is PRHDT and CDR2 FYEKMQ (reference sequence). This CDR3 has 17 amino acids. V was shortened by 5 bases and J by 1 base, with 20 bases between the two germline ends. The CDR3 DNA reads as TGTGCCAGCAGCCACCTGACGGGGGGTCCCTATAACTATGGCTACACCTTC. Translated: CASSHLTGGPYNYGYTF.

The rearrangement links TRBV5-1 to TRBJ2-2; possible D gene TRBD1, 5 bases. CDR1 is SGHRS and CDR2 is YFSETQ in the germline V gene. Trimming shortened V by 0 bases and J by 5 bases, and 8 bases separated the two germline ends. The length of the CDR3 is 14 residues. CDR3 region: CASSLAQGTGELFF. Written as DNA, the CDR3 is TGCGCCAGCAGCTTGGCCCAGGGTACCGGGGAGCTGTTTTTT. Drawing the rest from reference TRBV5-1 and TRBJ2-2, the complete variable domain is KAGVTQTPRYLIKTRGQQVTLSCSPISGHRSVSWYQQTPGQGLQFLFEYFSETQRNKGNFPGRFSGRQFSNSRSEMNVSTLELGDSALYLCASSLAQGTGELFFGEGSRLTVL.

The chain links TRBV4-1 to TRBJ1-4; the D is unclear. This CDR3 comprises 15 residues. Germline CDR1 is MGHRA and CDR2 is YSYEKL. Trimming stripped 1 base from V and 4 bases from J, with 10 bases between. The CDR3 spells CASSQGLRVNEKLFF. As DNA, the CDR3 is TGCGCCAGCAGCCAAGGCCTGAGGGTTAATGAAAAACTGTTTTTT.

This clone has only a few counts. The chain couples TRBV5-4 to TRBJ2-5, with 12 bases that match TRBD2. This CDR3 contains 18 residues. Unmatched junction bases numbered 13, after V lost 2 bases and J lost 5 bases. Per germline, CDR1 SGHNT and CDR2 YYREEE (reference sequence). Here the CDR3 reads CASSFPSGGAHRGETQYF. CDR3 DNA: TGTGCCAGCAGCTTCCCTAGCGGGGGGGCGCACCGAGGGGAGACCCAGTACTTC.

This clone was counted a single time. This chain links TRBV7-9 with TRBJ2-7; tentative D call: TRBD2 (6 bases). The CDR3 consists of 14 residues. Trimming took off 3 bases at V and 0 bases at J, with 9 bases between the two ends. Germline V gene data show CDR1 as SEHNR and CDR2 as FQNEAQ (reference sequence). CDR3: CASSLEGNSYEQYF. The CDR3 nucleotides are TGTGCCAGCAGCTTGGAGGGAAACTCCTACGAGCAGTACTTC.

This rearrangement joins TRBV6-5 to TRBJ1-1; TRBD1 agrees at 8 bases. CDR3 length: 13 amino acids. The germline gives CDR1 MNHEY, CDR2 SVGAGI. The ends lost 6 bases at V and 6 bases at J; junction bases unmatched: 6. CDR3: CASRPTGDAEAFF. CDR3 nucleotides: TGTGCCAGCAGGCCGACAGGGGACGCTGAAGCTTTCTTT.

This chain links TRBV7-2 with TRBJ1-6; TRBD1 might be the D (5 bases). V was clipped by 3 bases and J by 10 bases, with 13 bases between them. Germline CDR1 reads SGHTA; CDR2 reads FQGNSA. The CDR3 consists of 14 residues. DNA of the CDR3: TGTGCCAGCAGCTTGAGCGGGGCTGGGTCACCCCTCCACTTT. This sequence encodes CASSLSGAGSPLHF.

The chain joins TRBV2 to TRBJ2-5, with a possible D match to TRBD2 (7 bases). The ends were cut back, 4 bases at V and 11 bases at J, with 17 bases in the middle. Per the germline V gene, CDR1 is SNHLY and CDR2 is FYNNEI. The CDR3 consists of 13 residues. Here the CDR3 DNA reads TGTGCCAGCAGTGTTTTCGGGGAGGGGGAGCAGTACTTC. Residues: CASSVFGEGEQYF. The complete variable domain, with remaining parts taken from reference TRBV2 and TRBJ2-5, reads EPEVTQTPSHQVTQMGQEVILRCVPISNHLYFYWYRQILGQKVEFLVSFYNNEISEKSEIFDDQFSVERPDGSNFTLKIRSTKLEDSAMYFCASSVFGEGEQYFGPGTRLLVL.

V and J are TRBV2 and TRBJ2-4; D not resolved. V lost 3 bases and J lost 5, with 11 bases in between. This CDR3 has 14 amino acids. Per germline, CDR1 SNHLY and CDR2 FYNNEI. The CDR3 DNA reads TGTGCCAGCAGTGATTTGCGATCACAAAACATTCAGTACTTC. Protein sequence: CASSDLRSQNIQYF.

The chain recombines TRBV5-6 with TRBJ1-2; D may be TRBD1 (5 bases). This CDR3 comprises 14 residues. Germline CDR1 reads SGHDT; CDR2 reads YYEEEE. V lost 2 bases, J lost 8 bases, and 16 bases lay in between. The CDR3 is CASSFPIPGVGYTF. The CDR3 DNA follows: TGTGCCAGCAGCTTTCCGATTCCGGGGGTAGGCTACACCTTC.

The CDR3 nucleotides are TGTGCCAGCAGCCAAGTGAGCGCCGGGAGCTCCTACGAGCAGTACTTC. Translated: CASSQVSAGSSYEQYF. V gene TRBV14 combines with J gene TRBJ2-7; possible D gene TRBD2, 6 bases. Germline lookup yields CDR1 SGHDN and CDR2 FVKESK. Trimming cost V 1 base and J 0 bases, with 13 bases left between them. The CDR3 has 16 amino acids. Supplemented by reference TRBV14 and TRBJ2-7, the full variable domain reads EAGVTQFPSHSVIEKGQTVTLRCDPISGHDNLYWYRRVMGKEIKFLLHFVKESKQDESGMPNNRFLAERTGGTYSTLKVQPAELEDSGVYFCASSQVSAGSSYEQYFGPGTRLTVT.

This chain joins TRBV7-6 and TRBJ2-2; D may be TRBD2 (6 bases). Trimming stripped 5 bases from V and 6 bases from J, with 13 bases between. Germline V gene sequence: CDR1 SGHVS, CDR2 FNYEAQ. The CDR3 loop spans 14 amino acids. CDR3 DNA sequence: TGTGCCAGCAGCACGGGACTTTCCCCCGGGGAGCTGTTTTTT. It yields the protein CASSTGLSPGELFF.

In this sample, this clone turned up a few times. V gene TRBV6-5 combines with J gene TRBJ1-1, with unresolved D. The V gene's germline CDR1 is MNHEY and CDR2 SVGAGI. Trimming removed 10 bases at V and 11 bases at J, with 11 bases between. CDR3 size: 9 residues. The CDR3 reads CATPRLAFF. CDR3 DNA: TGTGCCACCCCGCGTTTGGCTTTCTTT.

This clone was recorded a few times. The junction and the germline gene differ at one end; a read error may be behind it. This chain joins TRBV5-1 and TRBJ2-7, with 7 bases lining up with TRBD1. The CDR3 consists of 14 residues. Germline values: CDR1 SGHRS, CDR2 YFSETQ. The CDR3 here is CASSSRQGWDAFIF. CDR3 coding DNA: TGCGCCAGCAGCTCGAGACAGGGATGGGACGCTTTTATCTTC.